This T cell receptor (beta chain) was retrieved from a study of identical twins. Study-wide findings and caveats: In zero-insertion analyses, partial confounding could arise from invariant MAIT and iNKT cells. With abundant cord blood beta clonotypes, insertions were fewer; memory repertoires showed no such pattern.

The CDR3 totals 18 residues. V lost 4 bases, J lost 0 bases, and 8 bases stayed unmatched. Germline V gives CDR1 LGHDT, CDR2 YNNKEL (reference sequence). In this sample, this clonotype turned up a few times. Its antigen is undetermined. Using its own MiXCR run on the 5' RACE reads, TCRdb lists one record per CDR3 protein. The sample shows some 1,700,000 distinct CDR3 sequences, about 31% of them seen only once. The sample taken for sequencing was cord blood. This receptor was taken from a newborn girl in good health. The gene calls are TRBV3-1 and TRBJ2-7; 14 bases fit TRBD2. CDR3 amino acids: CASSPKVGLAGGSYEQYF. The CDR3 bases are TGTGCCAGCAGCCCAAAGGTCGGACTAGCGGGAGGCTCCTACGAGCAGTACTTC.